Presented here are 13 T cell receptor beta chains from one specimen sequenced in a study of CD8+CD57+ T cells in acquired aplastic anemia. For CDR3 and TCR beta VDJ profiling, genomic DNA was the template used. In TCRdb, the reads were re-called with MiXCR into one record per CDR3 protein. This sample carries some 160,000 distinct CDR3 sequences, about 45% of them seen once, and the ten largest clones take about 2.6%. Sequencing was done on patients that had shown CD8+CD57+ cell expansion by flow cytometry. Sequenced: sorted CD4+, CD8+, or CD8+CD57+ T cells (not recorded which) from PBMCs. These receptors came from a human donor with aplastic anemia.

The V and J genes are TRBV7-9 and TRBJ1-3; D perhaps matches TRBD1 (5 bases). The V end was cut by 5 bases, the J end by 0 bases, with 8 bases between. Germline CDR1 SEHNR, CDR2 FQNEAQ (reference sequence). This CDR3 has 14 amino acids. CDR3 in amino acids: CASSRDGSGNTIYF. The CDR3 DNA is TGTGCCAGCAGCCGGGACGGCTCTGGAAACACCATATATTTT.

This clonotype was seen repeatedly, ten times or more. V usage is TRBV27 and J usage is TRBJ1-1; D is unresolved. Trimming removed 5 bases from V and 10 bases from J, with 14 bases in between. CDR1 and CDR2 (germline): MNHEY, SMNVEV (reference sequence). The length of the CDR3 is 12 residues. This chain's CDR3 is CASSGWGERAFF. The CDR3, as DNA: TGTGCCAGCAGTGGCTGGGGAGAGAGAGCTTTCTTT.

DNA for the CDR3: TGTGCCAGCAGCCCAAGGAAGGGGGGGAACTATGGCTACACCTTC. It is translated as CASSPRKGGNYGYTF. The chain employs TRBV3-1 and TRBJ1-2; perhaps TRBD1 as D (6 bases). V was trimmed by 4 bases and J by 2 bases, leaving 14 bases between them. CDR1 and CDR2 from the germline V gene are LGHDT and YNNKEL (reference sequence). CDR3 length equals 15 residues.

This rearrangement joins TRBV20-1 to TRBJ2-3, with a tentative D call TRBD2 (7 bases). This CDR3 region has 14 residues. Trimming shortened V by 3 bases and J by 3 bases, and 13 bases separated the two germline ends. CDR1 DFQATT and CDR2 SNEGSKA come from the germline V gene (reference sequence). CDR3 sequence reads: CSASGGGATDTQYF. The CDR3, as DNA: TGCAGTGCTAGTGGTGGGGGGGCGACAGATACGCAGTATTTT.

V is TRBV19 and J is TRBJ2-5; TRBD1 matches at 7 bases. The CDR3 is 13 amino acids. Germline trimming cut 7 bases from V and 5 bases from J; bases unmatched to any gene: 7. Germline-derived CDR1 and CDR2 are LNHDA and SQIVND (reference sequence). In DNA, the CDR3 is TGTGCCAGTACGACAGGGTTGAGGGAGACCCAGTACTTC. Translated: CASTTGLRETQYF.

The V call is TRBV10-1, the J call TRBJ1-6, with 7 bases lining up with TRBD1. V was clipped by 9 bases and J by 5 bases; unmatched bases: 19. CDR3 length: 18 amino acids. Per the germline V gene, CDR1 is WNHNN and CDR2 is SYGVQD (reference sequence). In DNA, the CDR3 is TGCGCCAGACCGAGGGACAGCCAATCCTGCATTAATAATTCACCCCTCCACTTT. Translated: CARPRDSQSCINNSPLHF.

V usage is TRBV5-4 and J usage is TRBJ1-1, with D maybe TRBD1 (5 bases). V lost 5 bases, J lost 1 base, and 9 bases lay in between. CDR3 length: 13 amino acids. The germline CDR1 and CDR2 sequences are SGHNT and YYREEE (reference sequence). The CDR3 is CASRLGENTEAFF. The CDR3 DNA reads TGTGCCAGCAGACTAGGGGAGAACACTGAAGCTTTCTTT.

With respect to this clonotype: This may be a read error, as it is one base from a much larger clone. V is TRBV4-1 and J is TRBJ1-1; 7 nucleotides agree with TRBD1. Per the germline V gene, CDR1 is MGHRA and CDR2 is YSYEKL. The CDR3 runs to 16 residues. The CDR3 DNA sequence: TGCGCCAGCAGCCAAGTCACAGGGGCGCTGAACACTGAAGTTTTCTTT. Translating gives CASSQVTGALNTEVFF.

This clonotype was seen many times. The CDR3 spells CASSLVRQGPGETQYF. CDR3 DNA: TGTGCCAGCAGCTTGGTAAGACAGGGACCAGGAGAGACCCAGTACTTC. The rearrangement links TRBV7-2 to TRBJ2-5; TRBD1 matches at 7 bases. Unmatched junction bases numbered 11, after V lost 3 bases and J lost 4 bases. The CDR3 is made up of 16 amino acids. Looked up from germline, CDR1 is SGHTA and CDR2 is FQGNSA.

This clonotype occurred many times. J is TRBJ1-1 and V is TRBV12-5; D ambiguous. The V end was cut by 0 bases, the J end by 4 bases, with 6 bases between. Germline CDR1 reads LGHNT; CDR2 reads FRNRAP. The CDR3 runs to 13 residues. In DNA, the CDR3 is TGTGCTAGTGGTTTGGTCCGGGGCACTGAAGCTTTCTTT. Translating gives CASGLVRGTEAFF.

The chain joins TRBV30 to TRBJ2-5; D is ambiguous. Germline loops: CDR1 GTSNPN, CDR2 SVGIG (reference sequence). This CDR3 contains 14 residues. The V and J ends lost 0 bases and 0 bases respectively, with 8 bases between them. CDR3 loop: CAWSVSTDQETQYF. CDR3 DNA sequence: TGTGCCTGGAGTGTGTCAACAGACCAAGAGACCCAGTACTTC. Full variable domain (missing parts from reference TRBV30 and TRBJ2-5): SQTIHQWPATLVQPVGSPLSLECTVEGTSNPNLYWYRQAAGRGLQLLFYSVGIGQISSEVPQNLSASRPQDRQFILSSKKLLLSDSGFYLCAWSVSTDQETQYFGPGTRLLVL.

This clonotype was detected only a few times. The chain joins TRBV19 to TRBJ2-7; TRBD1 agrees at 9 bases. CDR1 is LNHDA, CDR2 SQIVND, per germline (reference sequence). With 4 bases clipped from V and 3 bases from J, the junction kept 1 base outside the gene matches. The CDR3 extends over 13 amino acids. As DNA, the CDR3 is TGTGCCAGTAGTAGGGACAGGGTCTACGAGCAGTACTTC. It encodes CASSRDRVYEQYF.

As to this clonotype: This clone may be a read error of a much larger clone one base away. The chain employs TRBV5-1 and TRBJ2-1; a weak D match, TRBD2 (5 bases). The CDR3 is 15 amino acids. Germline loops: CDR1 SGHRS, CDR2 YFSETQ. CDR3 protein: CASTLDSFSYDEQFF. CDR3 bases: TGCGCCAGCACCTTGGACTCCTTCTCCTACGATGAGCAGTTCTTC.